This TCR beta chain was obtained from a study of T cell repertoires in cytomegalovirus infection. Study summary: Public TCR beta signatures provided an indication of both CMV infection and a matching HLA type.

This clonotype occurred a few times. Its target is unknown. V was clipped by 3 bases and J by 5 bases, with 11 bases between them. The CDR3 spans 13 residues. From germline, CDR1 is SGDLS and CDR2 YYNGEE. TCRdb fed the reads into MiXCR, producing one record per CDR3 protein. The profile shows some 220,000 distinct CDR3 sequences, roughly 6.5% of them singletons. Study findings and constraints: Carriers of CMV plus the relevant HLA were identified by cumulative public TCR beta family frequency.

The genes are TRBV9 and TRBJ2-5; D is undetermined. The origin of this receptor is a human donor in good health (CMV status not recorded). Some clones in this sample may be carry-over from other donors' samples. What was sequenced was PBMCs. In DNA form, the CDR3 reads TGTGCCAGCAGCGCCCACCTTAGGGAGACCCAGTACTTC. It yields the protein CASSAHLRETQYF.